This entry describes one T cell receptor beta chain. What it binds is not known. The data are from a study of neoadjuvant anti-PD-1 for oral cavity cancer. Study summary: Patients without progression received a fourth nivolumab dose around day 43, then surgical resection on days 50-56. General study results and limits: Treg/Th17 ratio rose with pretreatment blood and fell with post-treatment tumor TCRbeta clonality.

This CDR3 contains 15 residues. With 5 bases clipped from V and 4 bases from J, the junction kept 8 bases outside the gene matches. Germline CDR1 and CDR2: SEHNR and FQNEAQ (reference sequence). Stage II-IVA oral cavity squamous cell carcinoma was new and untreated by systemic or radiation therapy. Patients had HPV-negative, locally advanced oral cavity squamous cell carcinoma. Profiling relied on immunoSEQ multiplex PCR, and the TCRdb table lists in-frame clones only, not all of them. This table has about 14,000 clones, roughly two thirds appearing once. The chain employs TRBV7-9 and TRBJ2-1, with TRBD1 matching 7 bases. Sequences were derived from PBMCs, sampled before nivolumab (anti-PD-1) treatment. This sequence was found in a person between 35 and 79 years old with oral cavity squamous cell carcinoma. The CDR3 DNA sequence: TGTGCCAGCAGCCTAGGGGACAGCTCGTACAATGAGCAGTTCTTC. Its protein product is CASSLGDSSYNEQFF.